This T cell receptor (beta chain) came from a study of blood T cell repertoires in COVID-19 (dated by TCRdb to about 2020). For the study in its entirety: Collaborator samples came from the United States, Italy and Spain and covered acute and convalescent phases of COVID-19. Nearly every sample came with metadata listing a de-identified subject ID, COVID-19 status, age in years and sex. The samples were drawn from two sources: the first 160 participants of the ongoing ImmuneRACE study, and 1,000 to 1,500 subjects contributed by 6 global collaborators. A freely available public database, intended as a resource for researchers studying the immune response to SARS-CoV-2, is where the repertoires were released. Deeply sampled blood TCRbeta repertoires from subjects exposed to, actively infected with, or recovered from COVID-19 were included in the dataset. Where available, HLA class I and class II types were obtained from metadata supplied by the sample provider rather than from assay-based typing. The prospective study material was composed of cDNA or gDNA derived from T cells, B-cell-depleted T cells, or PBMCs.

Regarding this clone: Its target antigen remains unknown. No base quality information exists; no much larger clone differs at one position.

The CDR3 has 16 amino acids, counting the end cysteine and phenylalanine. Just the 48-base CDR3 DNA is kept, in frame starting at base 1. In the germline V gene, CDR1 corresponds to KGHSH and CDR2 to LQKENI. V loses 2 bases at its end and J loses 2 bases; junction bases beyond the gene matches: 5. Collaborating institutions collected whole blood in K2EDTA tubes following their own protocols. Collaborator samples were shipped for TCRbeta analysis as frozen whole blood, isolated PBMCs, or DNA extracted from either sample type. TCRbeta CDR3 regions were amplified from genomic DNA by means of the immunoSEQ Assay, a bias-controlled multiplex PCR. Turning to the authors' computational methods: The number of nucleated cells in each sample was estimated from the amplification of reference gene primers within the assay. Sequence reads were collapsed and filtered to measure the absolute abundance of every unique TCRbeta CDR3 rearrangement. Productive Simpson clonality was computed per sample as the square root of Simpson's diversity index over productive rearrangements. As stored in TCRdb, this immuneACCESS dataset retains in-frame rearrangements with V and J assigned. A fraction of the clones does not appear; measured against another copy, unresolved V genes explain less than half of the discrepancy, and the remainder lacks a known reason. The V and J calls and clone size come from that table; D and trimming were worked out from the DNA. The sample yields 200,000 to 300,000 clones; 87% were counted once. Clones ranked in the top ten supply approximately 2.2% of the sample.

Study-wide findings and limitations: Clinical and demographic metadata were provided uncurated, with the amount varying by source and participant.

The chain couples TRBV18 to TRBJ2-1; 8 nucleotides in the junction match TRBD2. The origin of this receptor is a woman aged 45-65 years with acute or convalescent COVID-19. Sequencing input: peripheral blood. CDR3 protein: CASSPIGGAAYNEQFF. The DNA sequence is TGTGCCAGCTCACCAATCGGGGGGGCGGCCTACAATGAGCAGTTCTTC. When the CDR3 is completed using the reference TRBV18 and TRBJ2-1 genes on either side, the full variable domain is NAGVMQNPRHLVRRRGQEARLRCSPMKGHSHVYWYRQLPEEGLKFMVYLQKENIIDESGMPKERFSAEFPKEGPSILRIQQVVRGDSAAYFCASSPIGGAAYNEQFFGPGTRLTVL.